These T cell receptor beta chains were read from a single sample in a study of CD4 T cells in relation to SARS-CoV-2 and coronaviruses. These TCRs' antigens remain unknown. The data were produced by immunoSEQ multiplex PCR, yet TCRdb's version contains in-frame clones alone and is incomplete. The repertoire consists of 15,000 or so clones, with 82% occurring once and the leading ten covering around 31%. Sample: CD4+ T cells from PBMCs, cultured in vitro. Source of these receptors: a human donor in good health. Both conserved end residues are part of each CDR3. Fields, in order: J gene, V gene, CDR3 length, CDR3 protein.

>TRBJ2-7|TRBV21-1|17
CASSIRKTEIFRYEQYF
>TRBJ2-7|TRBV3-1/TRBV3-2|15
CASSQGAAGGGEQYF
>TRBJ1-3|TRBV29-1|12
CSVEQAGDTIYF
>TRBJ2-7|TRBV20-1|12
CSASLEGGEQYF
>TRBJ2-1|TRBV3-1/TRBV3-2|17
CASSPRKLAGGYNEQFF
>TRBJ2-3|TRBV4-3|15
CASSQRRGTGDTQYF
>TRBJ2-7|TRBV11-2|15
CASSWPGRPPYEQYF
>TRBJ2-1|TRBV7-9|15
CASRPTSGGANEQFF
>TRBJ1-4|TRBV25-1|15
CASSDQDRVGEKLFF
>TRBJ1-6|TRBV4-1|18
CASSQDRRENIYNSPLHF
>TRBJ2-7|TRBV20-1|15
CSASRETSGRPEQYF
>TRBJ2-7|TRBV23-1|13
CARRGTGGGEQYF
>TRBJ1-2|TRBV6-5|14
CASRSGRTSYGYTF
>TRBJ2-6|TRBV4-1|17
CASSLLSSKAGANVLTF
>TRBJ1-3|TRBV7-2|16
CASSLTVPNSGNTIYF
>TRBJ2-4|TRBV6-5|15
CASSYQQGAPNIQYF